This TCR beta chain was documented in a study of CD8+ T cells in alopecia areata. At the level of the study: For the treated group, dosing was oral tofacitinib at 5 to 10 mg twice daily.

V lost 5 bases and J 10 bases, leaving 20 bases between the germline ends. The germline V gene encodes CDR1 PRHDT and CDR2 FYEKMQ (reference sequence). The CDR3 consists of 14 residues. Reverse transcribed after extraction, RNA yielded cDNA as the sequencing template. Clones were read by immunoSEQ multiplex PCR, and TCRdb kept only the in-frame ones, dropping some. The sample has some 170,000 clones; 67% are singletons. This clone was seen only once. The antigen is unknown. Collected material from alopecia areata patients comprised lesional scalp punch biopsies and peripheral blood. Study outcomes and limitations: In scalp samples, resident alphabeta T cells of normal skin are also sequenced. Lesional tissue from the scalp (especially in alopecia totalis/universalis) showed higher clonality than normal scalp.

The rearrangement joins TRBV13 to TRBJ1-1; D is unclear. The sample in question was CD8+ T cells sorted from blood, obtained at week 0. The sequence was collected from a human donor with alopecia areata. For the CDR3, the DNA is TGTGCCAGCAGCCCGGGAAGAAATGTACGGGGAGCTTTCTTT. Its protein is CASSPGRNVRGAFF.